These 2 T cell receptor beta chains came from one sample sequenced in a study of shared clonotypes between healthy human individuals. The repertoire was sequenced with immunoSEQ multiplex PCR; TCRdb's copy has only in-frame clones and lacks some. The table shows around 940,000 clones, with 76% occurring only once. The specimen sequenced was memory CD4+ T cells sorted from blood. This sample's subset: CD45RA-negative fraction. These receptors all stem from a man aged 18 to 35 in good health.

The chain employs TRBV6-6 and TRBJ2-3, with 10 bases lining up with TRBD2. CDR1 is MNHNY and CDR2 is SVGAGI in the germline V gene (reference sequence). This CDR3 is 15 amino acids long. V lost 4 bases, J lost 3 bases, and 4 bases stayed unmatched. The CDR3: CASSSAGGLTDTQYF. CDR3 in DNA: TGTGCCAGCAGTTCAGCGGGGGGGTTAACAGATACGCAGTATTTT.

The chain couples TRBV4-3 to TRBJ2-7, with D possibly TRBD2 on 6 matching bases. Germline V gene lookup returns CDR1 LGHNA and CDR2 YSLEER. This CDR3 is built from 15 residues. Trimming stripped 0 bases from V and 2 bases from J, with 11 bases between. CDR3: CASSQEYGSPYEQYF. The CDR3 DNA reads TGCGCCAGCAGCCAAGAATACGGGAGCCCCTACGAGCAGTACTTC.